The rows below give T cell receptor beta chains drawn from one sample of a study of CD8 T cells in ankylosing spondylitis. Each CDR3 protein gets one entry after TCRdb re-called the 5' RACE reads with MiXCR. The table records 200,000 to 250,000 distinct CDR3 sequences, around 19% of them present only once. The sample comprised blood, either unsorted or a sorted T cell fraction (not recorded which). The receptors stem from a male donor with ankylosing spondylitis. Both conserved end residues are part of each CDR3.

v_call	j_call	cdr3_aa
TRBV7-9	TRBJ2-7	CASSFGATWDF
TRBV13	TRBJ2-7	CASSLRPAGDPEQYF
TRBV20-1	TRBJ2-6	CSARGGQELSGANVLTF
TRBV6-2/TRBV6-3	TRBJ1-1	CASSLPVTGENTEAFF
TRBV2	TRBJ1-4	CASRTGDTQGLFF
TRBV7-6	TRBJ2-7	CASSTRDSSSYEQYF
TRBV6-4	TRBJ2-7	CASSGDRGRSYEQYF
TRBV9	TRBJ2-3	CASGQSFDTQYF
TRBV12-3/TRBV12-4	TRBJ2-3	CASSSPRFSGRRVQSKDTQYF
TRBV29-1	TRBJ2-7	CSVEATSGRLTYEQYF
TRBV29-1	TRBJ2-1	CSVEIREPSFYNEQFF
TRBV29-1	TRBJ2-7	CSGRDRGLEQYF
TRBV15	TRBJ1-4	CATSSDRAVAEKLFF
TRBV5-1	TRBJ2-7	CASRTEGAYEQYF
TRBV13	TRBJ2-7	CASSLAGNPYEQYF
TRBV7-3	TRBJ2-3	CASSQGLAGVPDTQYF
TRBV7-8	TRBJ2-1	CASSLVNPSFFF
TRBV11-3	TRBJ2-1	CASSFPGLPTTYNEQFF
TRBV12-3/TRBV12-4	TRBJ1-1	CAIAWGTEAFF
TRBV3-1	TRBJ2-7	CASSQDSTGFRYF